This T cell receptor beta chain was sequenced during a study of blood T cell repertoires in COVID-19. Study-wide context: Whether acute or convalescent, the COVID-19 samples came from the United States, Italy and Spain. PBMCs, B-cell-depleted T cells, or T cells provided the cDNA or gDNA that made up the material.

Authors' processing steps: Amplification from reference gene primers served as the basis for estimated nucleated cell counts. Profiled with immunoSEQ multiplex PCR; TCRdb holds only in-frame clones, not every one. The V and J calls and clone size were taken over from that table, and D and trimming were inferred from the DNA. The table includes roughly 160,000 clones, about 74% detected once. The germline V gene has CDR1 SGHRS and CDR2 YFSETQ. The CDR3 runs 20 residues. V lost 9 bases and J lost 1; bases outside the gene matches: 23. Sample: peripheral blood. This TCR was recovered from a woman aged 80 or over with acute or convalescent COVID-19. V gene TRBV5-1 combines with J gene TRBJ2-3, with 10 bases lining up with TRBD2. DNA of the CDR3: TGCGCCAACTTTGGGTCCTTAGCGGGAGGTGCCGGGAGAGGCACAGATACGCAGTATTTT. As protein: CANFGSLAGGAGRGTDTQYF.